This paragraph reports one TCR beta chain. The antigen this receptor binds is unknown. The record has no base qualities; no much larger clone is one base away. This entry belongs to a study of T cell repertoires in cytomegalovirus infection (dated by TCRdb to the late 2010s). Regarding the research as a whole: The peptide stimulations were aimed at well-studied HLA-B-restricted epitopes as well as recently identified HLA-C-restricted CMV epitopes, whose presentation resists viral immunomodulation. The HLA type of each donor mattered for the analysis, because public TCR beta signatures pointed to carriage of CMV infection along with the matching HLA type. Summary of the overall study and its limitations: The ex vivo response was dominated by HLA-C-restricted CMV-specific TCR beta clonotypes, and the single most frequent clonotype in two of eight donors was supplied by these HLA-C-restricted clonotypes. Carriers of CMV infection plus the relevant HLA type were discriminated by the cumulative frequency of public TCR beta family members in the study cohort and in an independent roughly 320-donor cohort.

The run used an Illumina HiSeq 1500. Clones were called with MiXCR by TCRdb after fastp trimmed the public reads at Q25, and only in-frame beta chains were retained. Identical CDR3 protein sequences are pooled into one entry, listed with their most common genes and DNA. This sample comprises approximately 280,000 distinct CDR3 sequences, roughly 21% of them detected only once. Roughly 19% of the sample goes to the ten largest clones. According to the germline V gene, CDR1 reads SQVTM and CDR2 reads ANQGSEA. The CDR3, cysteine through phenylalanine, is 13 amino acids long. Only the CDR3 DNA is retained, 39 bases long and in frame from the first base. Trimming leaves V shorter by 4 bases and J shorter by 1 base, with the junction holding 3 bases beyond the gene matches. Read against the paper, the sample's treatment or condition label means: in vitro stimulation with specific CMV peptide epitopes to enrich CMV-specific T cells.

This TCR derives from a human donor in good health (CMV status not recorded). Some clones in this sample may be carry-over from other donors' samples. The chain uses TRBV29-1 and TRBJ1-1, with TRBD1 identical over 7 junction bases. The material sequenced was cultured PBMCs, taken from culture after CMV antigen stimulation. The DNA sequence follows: TGCAGCGTTGGGAGGGGGCGGAACACTGAAGCTTTCTTT. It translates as CSVGRGRNTEAFF.